This TCR beta chain was sequenced for a study of T-cell reconstitution after alpha-beta-depleted transplantation in children. Study-wide findings and caveats: Hyperexpanded clones declined; after one year, newly produced T cells mostly supplied diversity. After transplant, at about two months, alpha-beta T cells were reportedly derived from several hundred expanded graft clones.

This sample's TCRbeta library carried unique molecular identifier barcodes. TCRdb reanalysed the PCR reads using MiXCR and keeps one entry per CDR3 protein. The table has 700,000 to 950,000 distinct CDR3 sequences, about 16% seen once. Germline V gives CDR1 KGHDR, CDR2 SFDVKD. The V and J ends lost 6 bases and 4 bases respectively, with 15 bases between them. The CDR3 extends over 15 amino acids. Comments on this clonotype: What it recognizes is unknown.

The sequence came from a male patient younger than 18 who had a stem cell transplant for acute lymphoblastic leukemia, so the T cells may come from the graft donor. The chain joins TRBV24-1 to TRBJ2-1, with unresolved D. Sequences were derived from PBMCs, mostly from graft donor cells, sampled 360 days after TCRalphabeta/CD19-depleted stem cell transplant. The CDR3 spells CATSSSTGFYNEQFF. CDR3 nucleotide sequence: TGTGCCACCAGTTCTTCAACGGGCTTTTACAATGAGCAGTTCTTC.